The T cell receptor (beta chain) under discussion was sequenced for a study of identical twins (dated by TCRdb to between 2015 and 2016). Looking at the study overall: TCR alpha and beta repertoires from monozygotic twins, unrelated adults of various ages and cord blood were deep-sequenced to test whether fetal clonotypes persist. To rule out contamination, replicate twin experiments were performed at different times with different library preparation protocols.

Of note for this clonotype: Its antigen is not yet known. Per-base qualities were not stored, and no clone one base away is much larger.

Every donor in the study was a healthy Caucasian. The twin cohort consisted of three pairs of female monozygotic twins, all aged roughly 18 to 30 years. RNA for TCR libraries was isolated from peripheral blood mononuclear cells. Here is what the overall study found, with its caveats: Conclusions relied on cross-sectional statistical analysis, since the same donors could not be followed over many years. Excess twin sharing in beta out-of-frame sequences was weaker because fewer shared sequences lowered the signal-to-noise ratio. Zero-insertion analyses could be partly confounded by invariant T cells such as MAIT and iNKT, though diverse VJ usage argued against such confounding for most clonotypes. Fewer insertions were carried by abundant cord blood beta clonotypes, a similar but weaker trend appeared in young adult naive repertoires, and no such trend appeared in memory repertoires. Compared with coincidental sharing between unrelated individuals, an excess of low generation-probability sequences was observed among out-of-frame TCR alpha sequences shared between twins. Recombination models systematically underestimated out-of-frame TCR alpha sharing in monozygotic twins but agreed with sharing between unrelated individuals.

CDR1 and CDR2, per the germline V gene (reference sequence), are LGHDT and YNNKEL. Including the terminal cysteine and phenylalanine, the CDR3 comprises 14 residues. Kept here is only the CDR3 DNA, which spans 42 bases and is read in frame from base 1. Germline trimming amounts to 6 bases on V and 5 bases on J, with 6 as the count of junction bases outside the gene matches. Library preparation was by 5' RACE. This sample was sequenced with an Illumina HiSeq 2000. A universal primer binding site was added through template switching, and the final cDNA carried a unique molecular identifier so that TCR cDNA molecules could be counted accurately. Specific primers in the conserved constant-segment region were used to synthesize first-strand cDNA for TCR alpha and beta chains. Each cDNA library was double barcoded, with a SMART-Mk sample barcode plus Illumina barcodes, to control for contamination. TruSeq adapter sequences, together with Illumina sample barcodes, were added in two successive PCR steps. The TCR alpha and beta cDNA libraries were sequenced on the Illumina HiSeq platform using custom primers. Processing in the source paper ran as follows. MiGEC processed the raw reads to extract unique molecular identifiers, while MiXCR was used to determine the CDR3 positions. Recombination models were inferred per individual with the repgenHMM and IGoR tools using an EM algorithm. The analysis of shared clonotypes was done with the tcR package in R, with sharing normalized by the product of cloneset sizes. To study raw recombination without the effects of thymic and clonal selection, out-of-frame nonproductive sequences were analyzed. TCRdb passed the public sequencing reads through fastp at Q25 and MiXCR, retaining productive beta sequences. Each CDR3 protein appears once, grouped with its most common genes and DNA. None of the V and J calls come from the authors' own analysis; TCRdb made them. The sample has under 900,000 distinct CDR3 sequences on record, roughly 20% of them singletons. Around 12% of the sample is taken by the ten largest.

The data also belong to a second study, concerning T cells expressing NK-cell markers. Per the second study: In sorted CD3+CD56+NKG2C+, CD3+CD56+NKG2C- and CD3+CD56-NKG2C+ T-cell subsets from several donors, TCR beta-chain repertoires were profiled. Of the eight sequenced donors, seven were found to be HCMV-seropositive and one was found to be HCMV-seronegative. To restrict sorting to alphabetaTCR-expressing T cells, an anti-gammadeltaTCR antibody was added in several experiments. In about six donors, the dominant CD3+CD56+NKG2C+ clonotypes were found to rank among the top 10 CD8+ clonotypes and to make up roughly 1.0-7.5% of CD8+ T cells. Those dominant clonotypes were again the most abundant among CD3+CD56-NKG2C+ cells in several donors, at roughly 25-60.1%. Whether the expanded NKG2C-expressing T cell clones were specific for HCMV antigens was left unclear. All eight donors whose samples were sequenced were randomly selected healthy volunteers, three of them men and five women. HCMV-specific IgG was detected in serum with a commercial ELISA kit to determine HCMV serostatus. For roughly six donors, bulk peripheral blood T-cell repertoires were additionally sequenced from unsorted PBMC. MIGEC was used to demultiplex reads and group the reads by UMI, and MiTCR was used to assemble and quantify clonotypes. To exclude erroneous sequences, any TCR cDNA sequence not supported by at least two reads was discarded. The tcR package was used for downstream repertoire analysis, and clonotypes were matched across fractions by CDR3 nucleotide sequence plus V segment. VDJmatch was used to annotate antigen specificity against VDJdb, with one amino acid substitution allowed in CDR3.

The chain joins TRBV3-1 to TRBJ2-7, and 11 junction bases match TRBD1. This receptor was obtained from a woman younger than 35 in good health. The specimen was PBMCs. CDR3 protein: CASRGQGALHEQYF. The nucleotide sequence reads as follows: TGTGCCAGCAGAGGACAGGGGGCCCTCCACGAGCAGTACTTC.